These 30 T cell receptor beta chains originate from one sample sequenced in a study of blood T cell repertoires in COVID-19. Repertoires were generated with immunoSEQ multiplex PCR, while TCRdb's copy carries only in-frame clones and drops some. In the table there are fewer than 350,000 clones, 70% to 90% of which are singletons. Specimen: peripheral blood. The receptor source for this set is a woman aged 25 to 39 with COVID-19, enrolled during active disease.

This clone was counted a few times. This sequence joins TRBV4-1 and TRBJ2-2; 8 bases match TRBD1. The trim removed 10 bases at V and 0 bases at J, leaving 4 bases unmatched. The CDR3 has 14 amino acids. The germline V gene encodes CDR1 MGHRA and CDR2 YSYEKL. CDR3: CATADRANTGELFF. The DNA for the CDR3 is TGCGCCACTGCGGACAGGGCGAACACCGGGGAGCTGTTTTTT.

V usage is TRBV13 and J usage is TRBJ2-7, with TRBD1 matching over 8 bases. J was trimmed by 5 bases and V by 3 bases; bases with no gene match: 6. CDR3 length: 14 amino acids. Germline V gene lookup returns CDR1 PRHDT and CDR2 FYEKMQ (reference sequence). CDR3 residues: CASSFWTGKDEQYF. The CDR3 DNA sequence: TGTGCCAGCAGCTTTTGGACAGGGAAAGACGAGCAGTACTTC.

The CDR3 sequence: CASSLTGSHEQYF. For the CDR3, the DNA is TGTGCCAGCAGTTTGACGGGGTCCCACGAGCAGTACTTC. V is TRBV27 and J is TRBJ2-7, with D maybe TRBD2 (5 bases). From germline, CDR1 is MNHEY and CDR2 SMNVEV (reference sequence). This CDR3 region has 13 residues. V shed 3 bases and J shed 5 bases, with 11 bases lying between them.

For the CDR3, the DNA is TGTGCCTGGACTCCGGGTTCATATGGCTACACCTTC. Translating gives CAWTPGSYGYTF. The chain joins TRBV30 to TRBJ1-2; D is unclear. Germline V gene sequence: CDR1 GTSNPN, CDR2 SVGIG (reference sequence). With 4 bases removed from V and 5 bases from J, the gap between germline ends came to 11 bases. The CDR3 extends over 12 amino acids.

This clone was picked up a small number of times. CDR3: CASNGLAAYNEQFF. The CDR3 nucleotides are TGTGCCAGCAACGGACTAGCGGCTTACAATGAGCAGTTCTTC. The chain is built from TRBV2 and TRBJ2-1; TRBD2 matches 10 bases. The junction had 4 bases not matched to a gene; V was cut back by 7 bases and J by 4 bases. Germline V CDR1 and CDR2: SNHLY, FYNNEI. This CDR3 is 14 amino acids long.

V and J are TRBV7-9 and TRBJ1-2, with no clear D. The CDR3 runs to 16 residues. Trimming shortened V by 1 base and J by 7 bases, and 19 bases separated the two germline ends. The V gene's germline CDR1 is SEHNR and CDR2 FQNEAQ (reference sequence). Here the CDR3 DNA reads TGTGCCAGCAGCTTAGGACTGGTCGAGGAGGACTTTGGCTACACCTTC. This codes for CASSLGLVEEDFGYTF.

The chain joins TRBV5-4 to TRBJ2-2; D is possibly TRBD1 (5 bases). CDR3 length: 15 residues. The germline V and J ends were trimmed by 4 bases and 7 bases, with 17 bases remaining between them. The germline CDR1 and CDR2 sequences are SGHNT and YYREEE (reference sequence). CDR3 sequence (DNA): TGTGCCAGCAGCCTGTATCTAGGGGCGAACGGGGAGCTGTTTTTT. Residues: CASSLYLGANGELFF.

The gene calls are TRBV5-1 and TRBJ1-6; D gene unclear. Germline V gene sequence: CDR1 SGHRS, CDR2 YFSETQ. The CDR3 loop spans 14 amino acids. V lost 4 bases to trimming and J lost 7 bases, with 12 bases between them. The DNA of the CDR3 is TGCGCCAGCAGCCAGGACGGAGGAAATTCACCCCTCCACTTT. Residues: CASSQDGGNSPLHF.

V and J are TRBV5-6 and TRBJ1-2, with D hard to call. Germline V gene sequence: CDR1 SGHDT, CDR2 YYEEEE. Between the trimmed V and J ends, which lost 4 bases and 3 bases, there was a span of 13 bases. The CDR3 length is 14 residues. The CDR3 is CASSPGRQDYGYTF. The CDR3 DNA reads TGTGCCAGCAGCCCTGGGAGGCAGGACTATGGCTACACCTTC.

This sequence joins TRBV7-8 and TRBJ2-5; D may be TRBD2 (6 bases). CDR1 SGHVS and CDR2 FQNEAQ come from the germline V gene. The germline V and J ends were trimmed by 7 bases and 3 bases, with 18 bases remaining between them. The CDR3 runs to 15 residues. This CDR3 reads CASKLGGGDEETQYF. The CDR3 nucleotides are TGTGCCAGCAAACTGGGGGGTGGGGACGAAGAGACCCAGTACTTC.

The chain combines TRBV5-1 with TRBJ1-1; 7 positions agree with TRBD1. Germline V gene sequence: CDR1 SGHRS, CDR2 YFSETQ. J lost 4 bases, V lost 4 bases, and 13 bases had no gene match. The CDR3 has 16 residues. The chain's CDR3 is CASSTGLTGWFTEAFF. CDR3 nucleotide sequence: TGCGCCAGCAGCACCGGATTGACAGGGTGGTTCACTGAAGCTTTCTTT.

The genes are TRBV5-4 and TRBJ2-2, with D tentatively TRBD1 (7 bases). The germline V gene has CDR1 SGHNT and CDR2 YYREEE (reference sequence). Trimming pared 2 bases from V and 5 bases from J, leaving 13 bases between. There are 15 residues in the CDR3. In DNA, the CDR3 is TGTGCCAGCAGCTTCAGGGGGGCCGGGACCGGGGAGCTGTTTTTT. The encoded protein is CASSFRGAGTGELFF.

This chain uses TRBV28 with TRBJ2-7; TRBD1 matches 11 bases. The ends lost 5 bases at V and 3 bases at J; junction bases unmatched: 6. CDR1 is MDHEN and CDR2 is SYDVKM in the germline V gene. CDR3 size: 15 residues. This CDR3 is CASSTRTGGDYEQYF. CDR3 DNA: TGTGCCAGCAGTACGAGGACAGGGGGCGACTACGAGCAGTACTTC.

Here the CDR3 reads CASSQGVRGTDTQYF. The CDR3 bases are TGTGCCAGCAGCCAGGGGGTTCGGGGCACAGATACGCAGTATTTT. The chain recombines TRBV28 with TRBJ2-3; 7 bases agree with TRBD1. This CDR3 contains 15 residues. Unmatched junction bases numbered 7, after V lost 6 bases and J lost 1 base. Germline loops: CDR1 MDHEN, CDR2 SYDVKM.

The chain is built from TRBV11-1 and TRBJ2-5; D not certain. V was trimmed by 5 bases and J by 3 bases, leaving 13 bases between them. Per the germline V gene, CDR1 is SGHAT and CDR2 is FQDESV (reference sequence). The CDR3 totals 14 residues. For the CDR3, the DNA is TGTGCCAGCAGCCAGACGAGACAAAAAGAGACCCAGTACTTC. Protein product: CASSQTRQKETQYF.

This rearrangement joins TRBV18 to TRBJ1-2; the D is unclear. The CDR3 runs 15 residues. Germline assignment: CDR1 KGHSH and CDR2 LQKENI. V was cut by 6 bases and J by 3 bases, with 17 bases left in between. Written as DNA, the CDR3 is TGTGCCAGCTCCCCGACCTCGGGAATGGACTATGGCTACACCTTC. It is translated as CASSPTSGMDYGYTF.

The V gene is TRBV27, the J gene TRBJ2-5; 8 bases are a match to TRBD2. Trimming cost V 6 bases and J 4 bases; bases outside gene matches: 1. Looked up from germline, CDR1 is MNHEY and CDR2 is SMNVEV (reference sequence). This CDR3 region has 12 residues. The CDR3 sequence: CASRGLAETQYF. The CDR3 DNA follows: TGTGCCAGCAGAGGACTAGCAGAGACCCAGTACTTC.

The rearrangement uses TRBV29-1 and TRBJ2-3, with 9 bases matching TRBD2. CDR1 and CDR2 from the germline V gene are SQVTM and ANQGSEA. The V gene end was trimmed by 6 bases and the J gene end by 0 bases; junction bases not matched to a gene: 4. CDR3 length equals 14 residues. Written as DNA, the CDR3 is TGCAGCGTGCGGCGGGGGGGAAGCACAGATACGCAGTATTTT. It translates to CSVRRGGSTDTQYF.

The chain links TRBV14 to TRBJ2-2; TRBD1 might be the D (5 bases). The V gene lost 2 bases and the J gene lost 6 bases, with 7 bases spanning the gap. Germline V gives CDR1 SGHDN, CDR2 FVKESK. This CDR3 has 13 residues. The CDR3 nucleotides read TGTGCCAGCAGCCAACAGGGTCCCGGGGAGCTGTTTTTT. Its translation: CASSQQGPGELFF.

This chain joins TRBV13 and TRBJ2-7; D unresolved. Germline V gene sequence: CDR1 PRHDT, CDR2 FYEKMQ (reference sequence). The CDR3 has 14 amino acids. The V and J ends lost 7 bases and 0 bases respectively, with 13 bases between them. The CDR3 region is CASTEAIHSYEQYF. CDR3 in DNA: TGTGCCAGCACCGAGGCTATTCACTCCTACGAGCAGTACTTC.

The CDR3 sequence is CASSISGGFSLAKNIQYF. The CDR3 region has the DNA TGTGCCAGTAGTATAAGCGGGGGGTTCTCTTTAGCCAAAAACATTCAGTACTTC. The chain joins TRBV19 to TRBJ2-4; 9 bases are a match to TRBD2. Germline CDR1 reads LNHDA; CDR2 reads SQIVND (reference sequence). Unmatched junction bases numbered 8, after V lost 2 bases and J lost 0 bases. This CDR3 is built from 18 residues.

This sequence joins TRBV19 and TRBJ2-7, with 10 bases lining up with TRBD1. Germline-derived CDR1 and CDR2 are LNHDA and SQIVND (reference sequence). The CDR3 consists of 17 residues. V lost 3 bases to trimming and J lost 0 bases; unmatched junction nucleotides: 8. CDR3 region: CASSMPGTGDRSYEQYF. CDR3 nucleotide sequence: TGTGCCAGTAGTATGCCAGGGACAGGGGACCGCTCCTACGAGCAGTACTTC.

The V gene is TRBV30, the J gene TRBJ2-1, with D uncertain. This CDR3 is built from 11 residues. Trimming took off 5 bases at V and 6 bases at J, with 8 bases between the two ends. The germline CDR1 and CDR2 sequences are GTSNPN and SVGIG (reference sequence). The CDR3 sequence is CAWPQRNEQFF. The DNA of the CDR3 is TGTGCCTGGCCGCAGCGCAATGAGCAGTTCTTC.

The chain couples TRBV25-1 to TRBJ1-6, with TRBD1 as a possible D gene (6 bases). The CDR3 extends over 15 amino acids. Per the germline V gene, CDR1 is MGHDK and CDR2 is SYGVNS. Trimming took off 2 bases at V and 8 bases at J, with 13 bases between the two ends. The CDR3: CASSEQQGGYSPLHF. CDR3 nucleotides: TGTGCCAGCAGTGAACAACAGGGAGGGTATTCACCCCTCCACTTT.

V gene TRBV10-2 combines with J gene TRBJ2-1; no definite D call. V was clipped by 10 bases and J by 2 bases, with 15 bases between them. Germline loops: CDR1 WSHSY, CDR2 SAAADI. This CDR3 has 14 amino acids. The CDR3: CATKTLPTYNEQFF. CDR3 nucleotides: TGCGCCACCAAAACTCTACCCACCTACAATGAGCAGTTCTTC.

The chain couples TRBV7-6 to TRBJ2-3; TRBD2 aligns across 9 bases. The trim removed 3 bases at V and 2 bases at J, leaving 3 bases unmatched. The CDR3 has 15 amino acids. Germline assignment: CDR1 SGHVS and CDR2 FNYEAQ. In DNA, the CDR3 is TGTGCCAGCAGCTTTAGCGGGGGCGACACAGATACGCAGTATTTT. It is translated as CASSFSGGDTDTQYF. Together with reference TRBV7-6 and TRBJ2-3, the CDR3 gives the full variable domain: GAGVSQSPRYKVTKRGQDVALRCDPISGHVSLYWYRQALGQGPEFLTYFNYEAQQDKSGLPNDRFSAERPEGSISTLTIQRTEQRDSAMYRCASSFSGGDTDTQYFGPGTRLTVL.

V is TRBV12-2 and J is TRBJ1-5; TRBD1, the table's D call, lacks a check against the DNA. TRBV12-2 is described as a pseudogene. This CDR3 spans 16 amino acids. CDR3 nucleotide sequence: TGTGCAAGTCGCTCTCCACAGGACAGGGTAAATCAGCCCCAGCATTTT. Translation: CASRSPQDRVNQPQHF.

This clone was seen just once. The chain couples TRBV4-2 to TRBJ2-2; perhaps TRBD2 as D (6 bases). The CDR3 spans 15 residues. V was clipped by 4 bases and J by 3 bases, with 12 bases between them. The germline V gene encodes CDR1 LGHNA and CDR2 YNFKEQ. The CDR3 sequence: CASSPSERDTGELFF. The CDR3 bases are TGTGCCAGCAGCCCCTCAGAGCGGGACACCGGGGAGCTGTTTTTT.

The sample holds a few counts of this clone. The chain recombines TRBV5-1 with TRBJ1-3; D remains ambiguous. Germline V gives CDR1 SGHRS, CDR2 YFSETQ. V dropped 2 bases and J dropped 0 bases, with 15 bases sitting between them. CDR3 size: 17 residues. In DNA form, the CDR3 reads TGCGCCAGCAGCTTAAGTACTCTAACCTCCTCTGGAAACACCATATATTTT. Protein: CASSLSTLTSSGNTIYF.

This clone appeared a single time. This chain uses TRBV15 with TRBJ2-1, with 7 positions matching TRBD1. V shed 4 bases, J shed 4 bases, and the junction held 10 bases outside the gene matches. The CDR3 has 16 amino acids. CDR1 is LNHNV and CDR2 is YYDKDF in the germline V gene (reference sequence). The DNA of the CDR3 is TGTGCCACCAGCAAGGGGGCGGCTAGCCGATACAATGAGCAGTTCTTC. Translated, it gives CATSKGAASRYNEQFF. Complete variable domain (other parts from reference TRBV15 and TRBJ2-1): DAMVIQNPRYQVTQFGKPVTLSCSQTLNHNVMYWYQQKSSQAPKLLFHYYDKDFNNEADTPDNFQSRRPNTSFCFLDIRSPGLGDTAMYLCATSKGAASRYNEQFFGPGTRLTVL.